The 28 T cell receptor beta chains below come from one sample, sequenced in a study of shared clonotypes between healthy human individuals. Libraries were prepared by immunoSEQ multiplex PCR; TCRdb keeps only in-frame clonotypes and omits some of them. The data show roughly 1.5 million clones, under 99% seen once. Material: naive CD4+ T cells sorted from blood. Subset meaning: CD45RA+ positively selected. These receptors all come from a man younger than 45 in good health.

The chain is built from TRBV18 and TRBJ1-1; unclear D gene. V was clipped by 0 bases and J by 1 base, with 12 bases between them. The germline CDR1 and CDR2 sequences are KGHSH and LQKENI. CDR3 size: 16 residues. This chain's CDR3 is CASSPPGGVRNTEAFF. The DNA of the CDR3 is TGTGCCAGCTCACCACCGGGAGGAGTTAGGAACACTGAAGCTTTCTTT.

The chain has TRBV10-1 and TRBJ1-1; 9 nucleotides match TRBD1. Trimming removed 3 bases from V and 1 base from J; junction bases left unmatched: 3. The CDR3 sequence is 15 residues long. Germline CDR1 reads WNHNN; CDR2 reads SYGVQD (reference sequence). In nucleotides, the CDR3 is TGCGCCAGCAGTGATCCGGGACAGGGGAACACTGAAGCTTTCTTT. It yields the protein CASSDPGQGNTEAFF.

This clone was counted once. The rearrangement links TRBV5-4 to TRBJ2-3; D tentatively reads TRBD1 or TRBD2 (5 bases each). Germline CDR1 SGHNT, CDR2 YYREEE (reference sequence). The CDR3 consists of 15 residues. The V and J ends lost 1 base and 2 bases respectively, with 11 bases between them. The CDR3 DNA reads TGTGCCAGCAGCTTGCCTATGGGGACCACAGATACGCAGTATTTT. This encodes CASSLPMGTTDTQYF.

The chain joins TRBV19 to TRBJ2-7; tentatively, D is TRBD2 (6 bases). Trimming shortened V by 8 bases and J by 0 bases, and 17 bases separated the two germline ends. From germline, CDR1 is LNHDA and CDR2 SQIVND (reference sequence). This CDR3 is built from 15 residues. The CDR3 region has the DNA TGTGCCAGTTCCAAGGGACTTCCGAGCTCCTACGAGCAGTACTTC. It yields the protein CASSKGLPSSYEQYF.

A remark on this clone: Within the sample, other DNA sequences also encode this same CDR3. V usage is TRBV18 and J usage is TRBJ1-1, with 9 bases identical to TRBD1. V gave up 8 bases and J gave up 2 bases; unmatched junction bases: 3. Germline CDR1 and CDR2: KGHSH and LQKENI. This CDR3 spans 13 amino acids. The CDR3 reads CASRGQGNTEAFF. CDR3 coding DNA: TGTGCCAGCCGGGGACAGGGCAACACTGAAGCTTTCTTT. Looking up the rest from reference TRBV18 and TRBJ1-1 gives the full variable domain: NAGVMQNPRHLVRRRGQEARLRCSPMKGHSHVYWYRQLPEEGLKFMVYLQKENIIDESGMPKERFSAEFPKEGPSILRIQQVVRGDSAAYFCASRGQGNTEAFFGQGTRLTVV.

The chain carries TRBV5-1 and TRBJ2-5; D gene uncertain. Germline CDR1 and CDR2: SGHRS and YFSETQ. Deletions cut 2 bases from V and 0 bases from J, with 5 bases between. The CDR3 is made up of 13 amino acids. CDR3 loop: CASSLNYQETQYF. The CDR3 region has the DNA TGCGCCAGCAGCTTAAACTACCAAGAGACCCAGTACTTC.

About this clone: This sample includes further DNA sequences coding for the same CDR3. The rearrangement uses TRBV20-1 and TRBJ2-1; D gene ambiguous. This CDR3 is 10 amino acids long. Trimming took off 6 bases at V and 5 bases at J, with 5 bases between the two ends. Looked up from germline, CDR1 is DFQATT and CDR2 is SNEGSKA (reference sequence). The CDR3 DNA reads as TGCAGTGCCAACAACAATGAGCAGTTCTTC. It translates to CSANNNEQFF.

The rearrangement uses TRBV7-9 and TRBJ2-1, with TRBD1 matching over 7 bases. Per the germline V gene, CDR1 is SEHNR and CDR2 is FQNEAQ (reference sequence). This CDR3 has 18 amino acids. V trimming: 5 bases; J trimming: 7 bases; junction bases outside the gene matches: 20. The DNA of the CDR3 is TGTGCCAGCAGCCCACAGGGGCTAGCCAAAAGGAAGGGGAATGAGCAGTTCTTC. It translates to CASSPQGLAKRKGNEQFF.

The chain is built from TRBV5-1 and TRBJ2-3; TRBD1 agrees at 7 bases. Germline lookup yields CDR1 SGHRS and CDR2 YFSETQ. CDR3 length: 16 residues. Germline trimming cut 0 bases from V and 4 bases from J; bases unmatched to any gene: 8. CDR3 protein: CASSLDFWQGADTQYF. CDR3 DNA sequence: TGCGCCAGCAGCTTGGATTTCTGGCAGGGGGCAGATACGCAGTATTTT.

The chain combines TRBV2 with TRBJ2-7; perhaps TRBD2 as D (6 bases). Trimming shortened V by 7 bases and J by 0 bases, and 13 bases separated the two germline ends. Germline V gene data show CDR1 as SNHLY and CDR2 as FYNNEI. The CDR3 consists of 14 residues. This CDR3 reads CASTVAASSYEQYF. The CDR3 nucleotides are TGTGCCAGCACCGTAGCGGCAAGCTCCTACGAGCAGTACTTC.

The chain joins TRBV5-1 to TRBJ1-3; 7 nucleotides agree with TRBD1. The CDR3 totals 15 residues. V shed 4 bases, J shed 2 bases, and the junction held 6 bases outside the gene matches. CDR1 is SGHRS and CDR2 is YFSETQ in the germline V gene. This chain's CDR3 is CASSASTGTGNTIYF. CDR3 nucleotide sequence: TGCGCCAGCAGCGCCTCGACAGGGACTGGAAACACCATATATTTT.

The chain couples TRBV15 to TRBJ2-7; D unresolved. V lost 5 bases, J lost 3 bases, and 11 bases lay in between. CDR1 is LNHNV and CDR2 is YYDKDF in the germline V gene (reference sequence). The CDR3 sequence is 13 residues long. The CDR3 DNA is TGTGCCACCAGCGACCCCACATTCTACGAGCAGTACTTC. Amino acid sequence: CATSDPTFYEQYF.

The chain employs TRBV5-4 and TRBJ2-5; D is perhaps TRBD1 (5 bases). Germline CDR1 is SGHNT and CDR2 is YYREEE (reference sequence). CDR3 length: 15 residues. The V and J ends lost 0 bases and 1 base respectively, with 10 bases between them. The CDR3 DNA is TGTGCCAGCAGCTTGGGCAGGGTCGCCCAAGAGACCCAGTACTTC. Amino acids: CASSLGRVAQETQYF.

The chain combines TRBV9 with TRBJ2-1, with 12 nucleotides matching TRBD2. With V trimmed by 3 bases and J by 3 bases, 4 bases remained unmatched. Germline lookup yields CDR1 SGDLS and CDR2 YYNGEE. The CDR3 has 16 amino acids. The CDR3: CASSGSLAGGYNEQFF. Written as DNA, the CDR3 is TGTGCCAGCAGCGGATCACTAGCGGGAGGCTACAATGAGCAGTTCTTC.

In DNA, the CDR3 is TGTGCCAGTAGTACCTACGAGGGGAACACTGAAGCTTTCTTT. Translating it yields CASSTYEGNTEAFF. The gene calls are TRBV19 and TRBJ1-1, with D unresolved. In germline, CDR1 is LNHDA, CDR2 SQIVND (reference sequence). Trimming pared 4 bases from V and 1 base from J, leaving 10 bases between. This CDR3 is built from 14 residues.

The chain links TRBV5-4 to TRBJ1-1; D is possibly TRBD1 (5 bases). V lost 1 base and J lost 1, with 5 bases in between. The length of the CDR3 is 13 residues. CDR1 and CDR2 (germline): SGHNT, YYREEE (reference sequence). CDR3 sequence (DNA): TGTGCCAGCAGCTTGAGGGGGAACACTGAAGCTTTCTTT. Translated: CASSLRGNTEAFF.

This chain links TRBV5-3 with TRBJ2-1, with D uncertain. TRBV5-3 is marked as an open reading frame, function uncertain. V shed 3 bases and J shed 3 bases, with 13 bases lying between them. The CDR3 contains 15 residues. In nucleotides, the CDR3 is TGTGCCAGAAGCTGTAGGAAACCCCTCTACAATGAGCAGTTCTTC. This encodes CARSCRKPLYNEQFF.

This clone was picked up one time. The rearrangement links TRBV6-6 to TRBJ2-2; D not certain. The CDR3 has 12 amino acids. Germline V gene lookup returns CDR1 MNHNY and CDR2 SVGAGI (reference sequence). The V end lost 6 bases, the J end lost 2 bases, and 4 bases lay between the germline ends. The DNA for the CDR3 is TGTGCCAGCAGAAGAAACACCGGGGAGCTGTTTTTT. It translates to CASRRNTGELFF.

J is TRBJ2-2 and V is TRBV19; D call uncertain. V lost 3 bases and J lost 7, with 12 bases in between. Germline V gene lookup returns CDR1 LNHDA and CDR2 SQIVND (reference sequence). The CDR3 covers 14 residues. DNA for the CDR3: TGTGCCAGTAGTATTGAGACCAGTATCGGGGAGCTGTTTTTT. Translated: CASSIETSIGELFF.

This chain connects TRBV28 to TRBJ2-1, with D unclear. The CDR3 sequence is 14 residues long. The V end lost 2 bases, the J end lost 6 bases, and 11 bases lay between the germline ends. The V gene's germline CDR1 is MDHEN and CDR2 SYDVKM. For the CDR3, the DNA is TGTGCCAGCAGTTTAGGGATCCTGGGCAATGAGCAGTTCTTC. Translating it yields CASSLGILGNEQFF.

This CDR3 reads CASSEKVDGTLRQYF. In nucleotides, the CDR3 is TGTGCCAGCAGTGAGAAAGTGGACGGGACCCTCCGACAGTACTTC. The chain employs TRBV6-1 and TRBJ2-7, with D perhaps assigned TRBD1 or TRBD2 (5 bases each). Germline V gene data show CDR1 as MNHNS and CDR2 as SASEGT. V was clipped by 3 bases and J by 10 bases, with 22 bases between them. The CDR3 covers 15 residues.

The chain is built from TRBV5-1 and TRBJ2-2; the match to TRBD2 covers 9 bases. Germline V gene data show CDR1 as SGHRS and CDR2 as YFSETQ. The CDR3 has 13 amino acids. J gave up 5 bases and V 5 bases, and 1 base lay outside the gene matches. The CDR3 sequence: CASRAGGTGELFF. The CDR3 DNA reads as TGCGCCAGCAGAGCGGGAGGAACCGGGGAGCTGTTTTTT.

The chain joins TRBV7-2 to TRBJ2-1; D not resolved. Germline CDR1 SGHTA, CDR2 FQGNSA. This CDR3 contains 13 residues. V was trimmed by 0 bases and J by 4 bases, leaving 4 bases between them. This CDR3 reads CASSLAPYNEQFF. CDR3 coding DNA: TGTGCCAGCAGCTTAGCACCTTACAATGAGCAGTTCTTC. Combining the CDR3 with reference TRBV7-2 and TRBJ2-1 gives the whole variable domain GAGVSQSPSNKVTEKGKDVELRCDPISGHTALYWYRQSLGQGLEFLIYFQGNSAPDKSGLPSDRFSAERTGGSVSTLTIQRTQQEDSAVYLCASSLAPYNEQFFGPGTRLTVL.

The chain is built from TRBV27 and TRBJ1-1; TRBD1 aligns across 7 bases. V lost 1 base to trimming and J lost 4 bases; unmatched junction nucleotides: 3. The CDR3 spans 14 residues. The germline CDR1 and CDR2 sequences are MNHEY and SMNVEV (reference sequence). CDR3 nucleotide sequence: TGTGCCAGCAGTTTATTGACAGGGCTCACTGAAGCTTTCTTT. As protein: CASSLLTGLTEAFF.

The rearrangement uses TRBV5-6 and TRBJ2-7; TRBD1 matches at 7 bases. Germline CDR1 reads SGHDT; CDR2 reads YYEEEE. V lost 4 bases and J lost 4; bases outside the gene matches: 5. This CDR3 is built from 13 residues. The CDR3 loop reads CASSPGQYYEQYF. CDR3 sequence (DNA): TGTGCCAGCAGCCCGGGACAGTATTACGAGCAGTACTTC.

The chain has TRBV28 and TRBJ1-1; D is unclear. The CDR3 sequence is 15 residues long. Per germline, CDR1 MDHEN and CDR2 SYDVKM. The V end was cut by 9 bases, the J end by 3 bases, with 20 bases between. CDR3 in amino acids: CARGRPQSGDTEAFF. The CDR3 DNA sequence: TGTGCCAGAGGAAGACCTCAATCTGGGGACACTGAAGCTTTCTTT.

J is TRBJ1-4 and V is TRBV5-6; the D is unclear. The CDR3 runs to 12 residues. The V end was cut by 4 bases, the J end by 8 bases, with 9 bases between. The germline V gene encodes CDR1 SGHDT and CDR2 YYEEEE. CDR3 residues: CASSTVTEKLFF. In nucleotides, the CDR3 is TGTGCCAGCAGCACCGTCACAGAAAAACTGTTTTTT.

The count of this clone is one. In nucleotides, the CDR3 is TGTGCCAGCAAAGGCCCCGGAAACACCATATATTTT. Amino acid sequence: CASKGPGNTIYF. V is TRBV6-1 and J is TRBJ1-3; D not certain. V shed 7 bases and J shed 4 bases, with 8 bases lying between them. CDR3 length equals 12 residues. Germline-derived CDR1 and CDR2 are MNHNS and SASEGT.